This T cell receptor (beta chain) comes out of a study of tissue T cells after allogeneic stem cell transplantation. A note on this clone: The antigen is unknown. The gene names given are mouse names. The CDR3 extends 1 residue past the end of the read, so its final part is completed from the germline J gene.

Specified time point: mouse harvest day 14 after allogeneic transplant. The graft held 10^6 splenic CD5+ T cells and 10^7 T-cell-depleted bone marrow cells. This mouse GVHD model was MHC-mismatched B6 to BALB/c, profiled day 7 or 14. Trimming took 0 bases from V and 1 from J, leaving 5 bases between them. There are 13 residues in the CDR3. Germline CDR1 reads SGHDT; CDR2 reads FRDEAV. Broader study findings: Anatomically similar tissues had similar TCR repertoires within each patient. Tissue-detected TCR repertoire was only partly captured by blood and spleen T cells.

Repertoires were generated with immunoSEQ multiplex PCR, while TCRdb's copy carries only in-frame clones and drops some. The repertoire holds over 550 clones, with 45% as singletons. Sequenced material: liver tissue. This chain connects TRBV14 to TRBJ2-7, with unresolved D. This receptor was identified in a female BALB/c mouse given C57BL/6 T cells with graft-versus-host disease after an allogeneic hematopoietic cell transplant. This chain's CDR3 is CASSFYISYEQYF. The CDR3 bases that were read are TGTGCCAGCAGTTTCTACATATCCTATGAACAGTAC.